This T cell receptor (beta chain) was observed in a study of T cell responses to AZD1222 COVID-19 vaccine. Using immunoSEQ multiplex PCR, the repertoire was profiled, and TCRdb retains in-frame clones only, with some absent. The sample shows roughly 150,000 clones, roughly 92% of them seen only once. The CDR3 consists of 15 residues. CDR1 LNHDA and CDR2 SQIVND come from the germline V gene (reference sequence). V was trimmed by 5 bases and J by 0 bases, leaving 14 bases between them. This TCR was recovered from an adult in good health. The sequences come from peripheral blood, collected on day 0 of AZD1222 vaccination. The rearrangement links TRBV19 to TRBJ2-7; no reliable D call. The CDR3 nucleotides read TGTGCCAGTAGTCCACCGGGCCGTAGCTCCTACGAGCAGTACTTC. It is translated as CASSPPGRSSYEQYF. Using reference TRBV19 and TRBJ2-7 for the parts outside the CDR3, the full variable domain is DGGITQSPKYLFRKEGQNVTLSCEQNLNHDAMYWYRQDPGQGLRLIYYSQIVNDFQKGDIAEGYSVSREKKESFPLTVTSAQKNPTAFYLCASSPPGRSSYEQYFGPGTRLTVT.